The present T cell receptor (beta chain) was sequenced within a study of T-cell reconstitution after alpha-beta-depleted transplantation in children. Study-wide results and caveats: One year after transplant, T-cell counts and diversity came mostly from newly produced T cells. Expanded graft clones, several hundred of them, were reportedly the source of alpha-beta T cells about two months after transplant.

The length of the CDR3 is 14 residues. Trimming left V 0 bases short and J 6 bases short, with 11 bases between. This clonotype showed up many times. Its antigen is not identified. As it was prepared, the TCRbeta library received unique molecular identifiers. TCRdb re-analysed the PCR reads in MiXCR, keeping a single row per CDR3 protein. The data contain more than 120,000 distinct CDR3 sequences, around 8.5% of them singletons. This chain links TRBV12-3 or TRBV12-4 with TRBJ2-5, with a weak D call TRBD2 (6 bases). Source: PBMCs, mostly from graft donor cells, taken 180 days after TCRalphabeta/CD19-depleted stem cell transplant. The receptor comes from a female patient under 10 years old who had a stem cell transplant for congenital amegakaryocytic thrombocytopenia, so the T cells may come from the graft donor. In DNA form, the CDR3 reads TGTGCCAGCAGTTTAGCGGCTAGCGTGAAGACCCAGTACTTC. Amino acids: CASSLAASVKTQYF.